The clone carrying this T cell receptor beta chain appeared a few times. The sample belongs to a study of T cell changes during pregnancy in multiple sclerosis. Data came from immunoSEQ multiplex PCR; TCRdb stores just in-frame clones and leaves some out. Of almost 95,000 clones in the sample, approximately 92% are singletons; the top ten hold 1.5% to 1.9%. This CDR3 is built from 15 residues. Germline V gene lookup returns CDR1 KGHSH and CDR2 LQKENI. V trimming: 2 bases; J trimming: 5 bases; junction bases outside the gene matches: 5. This clonotype was obtained from a female donor with multiple sclerosis, enrolled in a pregnancy study. The V gene is TRBV18, the J gene TRBJ1-4; 7 positions match TRBD1. The material was peripheral blood, obtained in the first trimester of pregnancy. This CDR3 is CASSPRQGENEKLFF. As DNA, the CDR3 is TGTGCCAGCTCACCAAGACAGGGTGAGAATGAAAAACTGTTTTTT.